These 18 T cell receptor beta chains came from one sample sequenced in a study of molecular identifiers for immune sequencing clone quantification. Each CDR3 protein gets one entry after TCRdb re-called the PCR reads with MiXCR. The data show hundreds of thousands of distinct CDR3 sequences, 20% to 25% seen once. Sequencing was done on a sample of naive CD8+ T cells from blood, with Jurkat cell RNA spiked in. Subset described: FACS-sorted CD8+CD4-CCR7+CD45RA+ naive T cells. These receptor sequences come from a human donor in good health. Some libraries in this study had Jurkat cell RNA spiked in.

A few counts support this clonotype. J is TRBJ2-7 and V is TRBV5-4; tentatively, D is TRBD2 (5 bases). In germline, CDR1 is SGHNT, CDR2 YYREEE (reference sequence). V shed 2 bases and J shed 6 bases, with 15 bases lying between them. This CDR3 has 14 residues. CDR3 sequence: CASSFGQTSGEQYF. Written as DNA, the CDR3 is TGTGCCAGCAGCTTTGGGCAGACGAGCGGCGAGCAGTACTTC.

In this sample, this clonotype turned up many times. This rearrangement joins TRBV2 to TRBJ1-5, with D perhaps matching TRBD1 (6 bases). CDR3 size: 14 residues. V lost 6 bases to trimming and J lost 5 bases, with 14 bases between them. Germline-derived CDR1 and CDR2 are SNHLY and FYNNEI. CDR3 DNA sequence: TGTGCCAGCAGGGACAGCCGACATGATCAGCCCCAGCATTTT. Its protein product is CASRDSRHDQPQHF. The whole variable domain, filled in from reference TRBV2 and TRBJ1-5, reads EPEVTQTPSHQVTQMGQEVILRCVPISNHLYFYWYRQILGQKVEFLVSFYNNEISEKSEIFDDQFSVERPDGSNFTLKIRSTKLEDSAMYFCASRDSRHDQPQHFGDGTRLSIL.

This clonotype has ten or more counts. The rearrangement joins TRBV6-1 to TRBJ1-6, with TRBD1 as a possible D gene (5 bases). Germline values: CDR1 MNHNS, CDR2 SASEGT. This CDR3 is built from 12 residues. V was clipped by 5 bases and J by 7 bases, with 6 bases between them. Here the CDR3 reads CASSRQNSPLHF. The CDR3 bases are TGTGCCAGCAGTAGACAGAATTCACCCCTCCACTTT.

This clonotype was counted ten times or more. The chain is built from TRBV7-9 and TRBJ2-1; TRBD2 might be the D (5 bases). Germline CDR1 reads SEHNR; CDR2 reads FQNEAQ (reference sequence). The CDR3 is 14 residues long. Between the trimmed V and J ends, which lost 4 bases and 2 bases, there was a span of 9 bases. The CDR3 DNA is TGTGCCAGCAGCTGGACTTCCCCCTACAATGAGCAGTTCTTC. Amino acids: CASSWTSPYNEQFF. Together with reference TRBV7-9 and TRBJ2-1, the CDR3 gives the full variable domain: DTGVSQNPRHKITKRGQNVTFRCDPISEHNRLYWYRQTLGQGPEFLTYFQNEAQLEKSRLLSDRFSAERPKGSFSTLEIQRTEQGDSAMYLCASSWTSPYNEQFFGPGTRLTVL.

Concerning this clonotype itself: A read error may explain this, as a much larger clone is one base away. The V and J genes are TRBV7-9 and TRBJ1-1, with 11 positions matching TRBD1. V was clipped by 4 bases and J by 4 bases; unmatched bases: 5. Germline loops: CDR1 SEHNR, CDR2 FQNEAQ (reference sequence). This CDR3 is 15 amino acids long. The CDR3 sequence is CASSWGQGVTTEAFF. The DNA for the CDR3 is TGTGCCAGCAGCTGGGGACAGGGGGTAACCACTGAAGCTTTCTTT. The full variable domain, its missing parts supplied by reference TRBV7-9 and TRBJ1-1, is DTGVSQNPRHKITKRGQNVTFRCDPISEHNRLYWYRQTLGQGPEFLTYFQNEAQLEKSRLLSDRFSAERPKGSFSTLEIQRTEQGDSAMYLCASSWGQGVTTEAFFGQGTRLTVV.

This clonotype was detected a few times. For the CDR3, the DNA is TGTGCCAGCAGTTACTTAGGGGGATCAGAAGCTTTCTTT. Translation gives CASSYLGGSEAFF. J is TRBJ1-1 and V is TRBV6-5, with a possible D match to TRBD1 (6 bases). Germline V gene lookup returns CDR1 MNHEY and CDR2 SVGAGI. The CDR3 spans 13 residues. V lost 1 base and J lost 8, with 11 bases in between.

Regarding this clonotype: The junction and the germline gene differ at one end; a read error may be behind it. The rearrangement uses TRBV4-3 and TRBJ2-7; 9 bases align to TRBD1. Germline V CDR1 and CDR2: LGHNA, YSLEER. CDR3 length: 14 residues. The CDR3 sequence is CASSRGDRDYELYF. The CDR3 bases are TGCGCCAGCAGCCGAGGGGACAGGGACTACGAGCTGTACTTC.

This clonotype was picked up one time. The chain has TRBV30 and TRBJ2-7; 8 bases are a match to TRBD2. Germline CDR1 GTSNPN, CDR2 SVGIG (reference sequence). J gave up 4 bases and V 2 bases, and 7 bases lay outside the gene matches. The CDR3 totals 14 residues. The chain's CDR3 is CAWSYGSGMYEQYF. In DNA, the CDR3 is TGTGCCTGGAGTTATGGTAGCGGGATGTACGAGCAGTACTTC.

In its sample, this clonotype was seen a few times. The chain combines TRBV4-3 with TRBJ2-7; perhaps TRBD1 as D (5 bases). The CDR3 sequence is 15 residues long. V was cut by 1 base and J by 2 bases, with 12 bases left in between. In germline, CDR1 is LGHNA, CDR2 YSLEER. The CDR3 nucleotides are TGCGCCAGCAGCCAAGGAGAAGGGGCTCCCTACGAGCAGTACTTC. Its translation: CASSQGEGAPYEQYF.

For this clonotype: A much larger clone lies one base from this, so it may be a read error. The CDR3 DNA is TGCAGCGTTGGAGATTCAGATCCGGGACAGAAGTACGAGCAGTACTTC. Residues: CSVGDSDPGQKYEQYF. This sequence joins TRBV29-1 and TRBJ2-7; TRBD1 aligns across 7 bases. This CDR3 is built from 16 residues. Trimming cost V 4 bases and J 4 bases; bases outside gene matches: 16. Looked up from germline, CDR1 is SQVTM and CDR2 is ANQGSEA.

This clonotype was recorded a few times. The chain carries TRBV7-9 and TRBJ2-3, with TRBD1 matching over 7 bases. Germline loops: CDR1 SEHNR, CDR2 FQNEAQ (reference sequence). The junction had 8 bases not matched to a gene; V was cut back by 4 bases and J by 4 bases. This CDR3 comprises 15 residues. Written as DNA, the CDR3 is TGTGCCAGCAGCTCGACAGGGTCTGGCGCAGATACGCAGTATTTT. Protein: CASSSTGSGADTQYF.

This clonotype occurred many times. Here the CDR3 reads CASSQDHGVGQGNTGELFF. CDR3 bases: TGTGCCAGCAGCCAAGATCATGGTGTTGGACAGGGGAACACCGGGGAGCTGTTTTTT. This rearrangement joins TRBV14 to TRBJ2-2, with TRBD1 matching 8 bases. This CDR3 is 19 amino acids long. Germline V gene sequence: CDR1 SGHDN, CDR2 FVKESK. The V gene end was trimmed by 0 bases and the J gene end by 1 base; junction bases not matched to a gene: 10.

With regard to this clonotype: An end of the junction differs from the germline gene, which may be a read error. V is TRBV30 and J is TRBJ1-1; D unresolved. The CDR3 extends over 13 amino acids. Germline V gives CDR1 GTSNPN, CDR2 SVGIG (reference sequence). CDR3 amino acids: CARSLDGNTEAFF. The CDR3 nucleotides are TGTGCCCGGAGTTTGGACGGAAACACTGAAGCTTTCTTT.

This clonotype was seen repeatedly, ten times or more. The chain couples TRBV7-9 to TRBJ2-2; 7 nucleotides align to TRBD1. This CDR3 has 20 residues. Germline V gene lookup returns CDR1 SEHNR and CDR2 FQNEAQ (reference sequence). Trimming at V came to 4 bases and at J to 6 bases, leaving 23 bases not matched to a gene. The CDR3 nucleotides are TGTGCCAGCAGCTCAACCCCCCTGGCCGCGAGACAGGGAAGCCCCGGGGAGCTGTTTTTT. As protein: CASSSTPLAARQGSPGELFF.

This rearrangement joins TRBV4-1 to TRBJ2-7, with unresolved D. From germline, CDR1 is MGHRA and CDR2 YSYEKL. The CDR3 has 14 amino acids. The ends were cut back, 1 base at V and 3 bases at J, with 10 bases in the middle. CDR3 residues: CASSQVGPNYEQYF. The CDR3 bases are TGCGCCAGCAGCCAAGTGGGCCCTAACTACGAGCAGTACTTC.

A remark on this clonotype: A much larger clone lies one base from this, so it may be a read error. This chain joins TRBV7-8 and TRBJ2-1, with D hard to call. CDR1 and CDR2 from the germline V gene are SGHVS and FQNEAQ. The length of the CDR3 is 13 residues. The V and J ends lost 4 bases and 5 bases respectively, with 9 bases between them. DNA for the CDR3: TGTGCCAGCAGCTCGACACCAGACAATGAGCAGTTCTTC. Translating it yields CASSSTPDNEQFF.

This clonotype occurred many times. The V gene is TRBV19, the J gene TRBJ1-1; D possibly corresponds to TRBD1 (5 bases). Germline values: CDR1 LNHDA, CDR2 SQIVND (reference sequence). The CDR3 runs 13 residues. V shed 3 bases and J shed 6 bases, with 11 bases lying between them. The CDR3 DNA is TGTGCCAGTAGTATGGGGACCCTCCCTGAAGCTTTCTTT. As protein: CASSMGTLPEAFF.

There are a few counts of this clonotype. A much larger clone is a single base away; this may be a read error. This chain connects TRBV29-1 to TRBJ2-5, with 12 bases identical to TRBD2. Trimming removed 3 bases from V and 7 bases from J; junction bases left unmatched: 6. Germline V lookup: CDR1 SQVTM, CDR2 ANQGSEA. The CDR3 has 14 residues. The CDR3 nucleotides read TGCAGCGTTGAGGGACTAGCGGGCCGCCGGACCCAGTACTTC. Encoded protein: CSVEGLAGRRTQYF.